This T cell receptor beta chain comes out of a study of T cells after yellow fever vaccination. Study context: When fractions had low cell numbers, they were prepared with SMART-Seq v4 Ultra Low Input. General observations from the study: FACS-sorted repertoires could harbor abundant contaminating bulk-population clonotypes.

This clonotype was seen a few times. Antigen specificity is unknown. There are 19 residues in the CDR3. The V end was cut by 1 base, the J end by 0 bases, with 19 bases between. Germline V gives CDR1 SEHNR, CDR2 FQNEAQ (reference sequence). 5'RACE template switching produced TCR cDNA carrying a universal primer site and UMIs. In TCRdb, the 5' RACE reads were re-called with MiXCR into one record per CDR3 protein. This table holds approximately 260,000 distinct CDR3 sequences, roughly 4.8% found once. Material: CD4+ T cells sorted from PBMCs, obtained on the day of the yellow fever booster vaccination. V usage is TRBV7-9 and J usage is TRBJ2-1; D is possibly TRBD1 (5 bases). The TCR sequence derives from a man aged 18 to 29 who received the YFV17D yellow fever vaccine. The DNA for the CDR3 is TGTGCCAGCAGCTTAGGGTTCCCGCCAGGGTTGAGCTCCTACAATGAGCAGTTCTTC. Its protein is CASSLGFPPGLSSYNEQFF.